The clone carrying this TCR beta chain was detected ten times or more. What it recognizes is unknown. These data belong to a study of T cells in Graves' hyperthyroidism and ophthalmopathy. Study-wide background: Blood from the periphery was taken at initial diagnosis, before any treatment. Study-wide results and limits: Ophthalmopathy was predicted by the model a median of roughly 6.7 months ahead of onset. Blood shared most expanded thyroid clonotypes above 0.001. A model using 13 V-J features told ophthalmopathy apart from stable hyperthyroidism.

Amplified regions were TCR beta CDR3 sequences from RNA transcripts. The HTBI set primed first-round TCR CDR3 RT-PCR. Via MiXCR, TCRdb re-called the multiplex PCR reads, giving one row per CDR3 protein. In the table there are 450,000 to 650,000 distinct CDR3 sequences, 14% of which are singletons. The ends were cut back, 0 bases at V and 4 bases at J, with 15 bases in the middle. CDR1 is MNHEY and CDR2 is SMNVEV in the germline V gene (reference sequence). This CDR3 spans 16 amino acids. This sequence originates from a woman younger than 30 with Graves' ophthalmopathy. Material for sequencing was blood. The J gene is TRBJ2-5, the V gene TRBV27; weak D call: TRBD2 (6 bases). CDR3 in DNA: TGTGCCAGCAGTTTATCGGTTCTGCGGAGGGGAGAGACCCAGTACTTC. Its protein is CASSLSVLRRGETQYF.